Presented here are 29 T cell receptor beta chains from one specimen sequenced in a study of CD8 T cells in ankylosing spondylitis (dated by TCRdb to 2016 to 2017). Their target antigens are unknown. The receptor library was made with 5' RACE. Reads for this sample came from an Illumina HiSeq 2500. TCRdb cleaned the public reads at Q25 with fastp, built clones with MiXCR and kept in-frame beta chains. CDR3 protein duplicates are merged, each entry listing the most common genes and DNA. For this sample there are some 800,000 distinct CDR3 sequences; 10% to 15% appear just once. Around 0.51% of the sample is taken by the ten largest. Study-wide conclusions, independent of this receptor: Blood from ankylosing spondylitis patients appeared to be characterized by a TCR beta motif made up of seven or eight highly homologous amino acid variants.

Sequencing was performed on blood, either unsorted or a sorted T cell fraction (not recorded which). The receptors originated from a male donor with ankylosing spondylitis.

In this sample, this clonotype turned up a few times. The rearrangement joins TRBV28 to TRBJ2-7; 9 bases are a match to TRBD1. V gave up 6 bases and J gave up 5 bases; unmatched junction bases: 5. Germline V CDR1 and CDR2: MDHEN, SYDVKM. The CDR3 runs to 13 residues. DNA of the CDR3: TGTGCCAGCAGAGCCGGGACAGGGAACGAGCAGTACTTC. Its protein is CASRAGTGNEQYF. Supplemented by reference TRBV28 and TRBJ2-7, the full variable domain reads DVKVTQSSRYLVKRTGEKVFLECVQDMDHENMFWYRQDPGLGLRLIYFSYDVKMKEKGDIPEGYSVSREKKERFSLILESASTNQTSMYLCASRAGTGNEQYFGPGTRLTVT.

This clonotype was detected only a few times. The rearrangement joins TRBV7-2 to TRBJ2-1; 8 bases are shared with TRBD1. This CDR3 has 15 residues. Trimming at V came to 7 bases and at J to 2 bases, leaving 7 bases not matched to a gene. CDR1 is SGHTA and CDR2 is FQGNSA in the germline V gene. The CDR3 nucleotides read TGTGCCAGCACCCTCGGACAGGGACCCTACAATGAGCAGTTCTTC. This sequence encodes CASTLGQGPYNEQFF.

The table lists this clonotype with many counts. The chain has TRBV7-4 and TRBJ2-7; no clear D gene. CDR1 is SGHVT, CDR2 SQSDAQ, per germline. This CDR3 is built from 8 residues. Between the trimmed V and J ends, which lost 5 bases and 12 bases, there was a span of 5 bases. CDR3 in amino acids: CASSQRYF. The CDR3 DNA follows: TGTGCCAGCAGCCAAAGGTACTTC. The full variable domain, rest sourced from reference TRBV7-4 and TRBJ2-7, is GAGVSQSPRYKVAKRGRDVALRCDSISGHVTLYWYRQTLGQGSEVLTYSQSDAQRDKSGRPSGRFSAERPERSVSTLKIQRTEQGDSAVYLCASSQRYFGPGTRLTVT.

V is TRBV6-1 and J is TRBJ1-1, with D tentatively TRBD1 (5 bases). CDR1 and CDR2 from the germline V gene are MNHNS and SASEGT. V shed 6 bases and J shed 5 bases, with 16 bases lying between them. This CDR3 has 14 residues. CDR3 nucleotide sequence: TGTGCCAGCAGCCTGGGACGGTTCTCAACTGAAGCTTTCTTT. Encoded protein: CASSLGRFSTEAFF.

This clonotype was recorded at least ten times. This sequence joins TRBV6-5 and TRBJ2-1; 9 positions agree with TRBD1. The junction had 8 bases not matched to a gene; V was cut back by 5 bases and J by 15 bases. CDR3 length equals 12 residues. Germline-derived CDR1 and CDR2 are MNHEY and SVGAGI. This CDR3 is CASSPRTGASFF. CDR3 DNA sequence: TGTGCCAGCAGTCCTAGGACAGGGGCGTCGTTCTTC.

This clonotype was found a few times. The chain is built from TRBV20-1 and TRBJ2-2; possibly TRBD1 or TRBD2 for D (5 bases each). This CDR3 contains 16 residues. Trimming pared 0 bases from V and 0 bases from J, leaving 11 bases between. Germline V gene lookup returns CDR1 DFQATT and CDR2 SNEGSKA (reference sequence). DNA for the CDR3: TGCAGTGCTAGAGATCGGGACCGATCGAACACCGGGGAGCTGTTTTTT. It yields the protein CSARDRDRSNTGELFF.

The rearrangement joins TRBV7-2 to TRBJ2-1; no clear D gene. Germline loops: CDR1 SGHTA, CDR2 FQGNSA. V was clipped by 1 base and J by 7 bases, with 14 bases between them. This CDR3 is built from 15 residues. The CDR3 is CASSLDLRPGNEQFF. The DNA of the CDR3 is TGTGCCAGCAGCTTAGATCTTAGGCCGGGTAATGAGCAGTTCTTC.

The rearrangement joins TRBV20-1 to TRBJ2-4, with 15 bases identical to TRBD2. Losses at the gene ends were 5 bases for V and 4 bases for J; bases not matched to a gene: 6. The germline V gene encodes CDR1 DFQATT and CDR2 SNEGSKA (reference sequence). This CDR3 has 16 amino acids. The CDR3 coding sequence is TGCAGTGCTCCCGGACTAGCGGGAGGGCCGAAAAACATTCAGTACTTC. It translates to CSAPGLAGGPKNIQYF.

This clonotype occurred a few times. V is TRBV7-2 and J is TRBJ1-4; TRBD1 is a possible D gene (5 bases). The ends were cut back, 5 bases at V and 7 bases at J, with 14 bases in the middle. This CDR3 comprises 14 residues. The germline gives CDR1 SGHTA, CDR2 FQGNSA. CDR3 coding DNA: TGTGCCAGCAGCCATGGCGGGGGTCCTGAAAAACTGTTTTTT. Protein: CASSHGGGPEKLFF.

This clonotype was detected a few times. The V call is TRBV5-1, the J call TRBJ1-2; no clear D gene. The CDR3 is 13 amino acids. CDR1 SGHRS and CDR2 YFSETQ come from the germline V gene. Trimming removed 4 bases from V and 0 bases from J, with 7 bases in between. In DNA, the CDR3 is TGCGCCAGCAGCGGTAGAGCTAACTATGGCTACACCTTC. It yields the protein CASSGRANYGYTF. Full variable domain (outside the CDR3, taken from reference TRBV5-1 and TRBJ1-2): KAGVTQTPRYLIKTRGQQVTLSCSPISGHRSVSWYQQTPGQGLQFLFEYFSETQRNKGNFPGRFSGRQFSNSRSEMNVSTLELGDSALYLCASSGRANYGYTFGSGTRLTVV.

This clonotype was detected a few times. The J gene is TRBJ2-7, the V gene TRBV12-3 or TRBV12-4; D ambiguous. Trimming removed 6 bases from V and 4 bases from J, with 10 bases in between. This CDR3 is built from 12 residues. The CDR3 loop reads CASRADFYEQYF. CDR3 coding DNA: TGTGCCAGCAGGGCTGATTTTTACGAGCAGTACTTC.

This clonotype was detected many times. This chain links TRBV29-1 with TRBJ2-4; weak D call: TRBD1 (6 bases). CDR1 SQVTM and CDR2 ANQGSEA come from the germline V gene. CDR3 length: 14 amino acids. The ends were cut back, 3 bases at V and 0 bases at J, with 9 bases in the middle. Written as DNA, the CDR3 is TGCAGCGTTGAGGGACAACTAGCCAAAAACATTCAGTACTTC. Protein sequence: CSVEGQLAKNIQYF.

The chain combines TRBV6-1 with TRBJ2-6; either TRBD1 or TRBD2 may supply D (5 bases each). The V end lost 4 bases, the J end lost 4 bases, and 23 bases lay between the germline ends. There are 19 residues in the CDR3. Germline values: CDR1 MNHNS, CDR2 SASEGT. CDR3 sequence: CASSAPLGQGAGGANVLTF. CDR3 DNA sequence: TGTGCCAGCAGTGCCCCCTTGGGGCAGGGAGCAGGGGGGGCCAACGTCCTGACTTTC.

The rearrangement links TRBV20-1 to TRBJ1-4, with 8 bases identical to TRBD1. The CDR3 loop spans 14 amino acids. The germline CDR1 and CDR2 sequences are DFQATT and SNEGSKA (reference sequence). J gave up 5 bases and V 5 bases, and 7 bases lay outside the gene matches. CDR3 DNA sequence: TGCAGTGCTCTCCTTCGGACAGGGAATGAAAAACTGTTTTTT. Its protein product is CSALLRTGNEKLFF.

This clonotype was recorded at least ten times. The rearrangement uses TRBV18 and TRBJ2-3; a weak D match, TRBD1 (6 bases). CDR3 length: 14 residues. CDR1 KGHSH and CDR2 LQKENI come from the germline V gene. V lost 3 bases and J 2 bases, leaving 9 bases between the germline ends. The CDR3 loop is CASSPRDNTDTQYF. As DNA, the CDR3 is TGTGCCAGCTCACCCCGGGACAACACAGATACGCAGTATTTT.

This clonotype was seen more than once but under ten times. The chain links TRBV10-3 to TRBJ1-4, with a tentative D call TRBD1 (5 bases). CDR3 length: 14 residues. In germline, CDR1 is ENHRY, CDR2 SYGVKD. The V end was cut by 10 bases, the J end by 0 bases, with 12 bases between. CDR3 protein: CASKARATNEKLFF. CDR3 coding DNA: TGTGCCAGCAAGGCCAGGGCAACTAATGAAAAACTGTTTTTT.

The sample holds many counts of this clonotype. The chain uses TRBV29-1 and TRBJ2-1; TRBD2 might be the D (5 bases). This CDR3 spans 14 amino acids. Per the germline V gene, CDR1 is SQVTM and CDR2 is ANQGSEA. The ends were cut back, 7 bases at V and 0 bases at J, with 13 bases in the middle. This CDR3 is CSGAGIHSYNEQFF. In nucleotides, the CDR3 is TGCAGCGGGGCGGGCATACACTCCTACAATGAGCAGTTCTTC.

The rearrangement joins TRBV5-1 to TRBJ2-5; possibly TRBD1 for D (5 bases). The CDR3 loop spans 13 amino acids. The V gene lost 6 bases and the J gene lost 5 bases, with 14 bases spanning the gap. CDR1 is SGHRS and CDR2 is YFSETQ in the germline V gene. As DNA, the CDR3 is TGCGCCAGCATACGGTCGAAGGGGGAGACCCAGTACTTC. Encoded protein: CASIRSKGETQYF.

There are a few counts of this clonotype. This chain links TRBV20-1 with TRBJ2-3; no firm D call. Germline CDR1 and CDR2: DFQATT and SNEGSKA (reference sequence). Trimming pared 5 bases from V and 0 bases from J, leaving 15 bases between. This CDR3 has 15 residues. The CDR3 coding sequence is TGCAGTGCTGGCGGTCCGTTAACTAGCACAGATACGCAGTATTTT. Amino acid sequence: CSAGGPLTSTDTQYF.

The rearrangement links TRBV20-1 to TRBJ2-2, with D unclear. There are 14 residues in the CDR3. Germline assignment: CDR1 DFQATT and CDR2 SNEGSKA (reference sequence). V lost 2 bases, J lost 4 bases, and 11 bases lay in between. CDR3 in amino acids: CSARHGSGTGELFF. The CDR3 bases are TGCAGTGCTAGACATGGTTCGGGCACCGGGGAGCTGTTTTTT.

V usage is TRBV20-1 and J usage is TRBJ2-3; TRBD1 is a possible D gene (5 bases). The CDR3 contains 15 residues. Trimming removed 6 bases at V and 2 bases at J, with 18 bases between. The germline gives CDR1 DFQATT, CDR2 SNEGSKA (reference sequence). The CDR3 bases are TGCAGTGCAGCCAGGGCTGGAACTAACACAGATACGCAGTATTTT. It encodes CSAARAGTNTDTQYF.

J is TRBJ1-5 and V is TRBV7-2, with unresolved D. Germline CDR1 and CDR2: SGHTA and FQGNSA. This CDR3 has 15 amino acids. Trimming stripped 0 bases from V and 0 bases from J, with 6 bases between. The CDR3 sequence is CASSLASYSNQPQHF. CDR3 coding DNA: TGTGCCAGCAGCTTAGCCAGTTATAGCAATCAGCCCCAGCATTTT.

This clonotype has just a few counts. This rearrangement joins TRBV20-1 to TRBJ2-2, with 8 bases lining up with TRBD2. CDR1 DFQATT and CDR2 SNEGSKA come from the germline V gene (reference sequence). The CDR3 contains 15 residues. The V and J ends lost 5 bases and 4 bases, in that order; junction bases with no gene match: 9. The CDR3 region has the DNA TGCAGTGCTTCCTCCGGTAGCGGGACCACCGGGGAGCTGTTTTTT. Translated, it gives CSASSGSGTTGELFF.

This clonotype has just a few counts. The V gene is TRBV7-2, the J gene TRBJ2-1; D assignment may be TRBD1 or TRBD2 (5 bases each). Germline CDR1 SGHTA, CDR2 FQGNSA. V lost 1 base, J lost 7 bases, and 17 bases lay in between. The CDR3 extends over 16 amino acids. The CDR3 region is CASSLEVRDPPNEQFF. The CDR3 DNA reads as TGTGCCAGCAGCTTAGAAGTCCGGGACCCCCCAAATGAGCAGTTCTTC.

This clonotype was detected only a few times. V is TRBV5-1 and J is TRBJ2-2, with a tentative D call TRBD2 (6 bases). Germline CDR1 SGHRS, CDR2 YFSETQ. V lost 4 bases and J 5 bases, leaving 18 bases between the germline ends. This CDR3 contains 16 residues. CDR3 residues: CASSEQPGLGTGELFF. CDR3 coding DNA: TGCGCCAGCAGCGAACAACCGGGACTGGGGACCGGGGAGCTGTTTTTT.

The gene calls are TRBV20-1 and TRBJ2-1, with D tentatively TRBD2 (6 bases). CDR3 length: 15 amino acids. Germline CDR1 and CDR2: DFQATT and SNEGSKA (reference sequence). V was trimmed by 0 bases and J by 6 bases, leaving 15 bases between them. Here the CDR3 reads CSARDRRGFFNEQFF. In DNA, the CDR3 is TGCAGTGCTAGAGATCGGAGGGGTTTCTTCAATGAGCAGTTCTTC.

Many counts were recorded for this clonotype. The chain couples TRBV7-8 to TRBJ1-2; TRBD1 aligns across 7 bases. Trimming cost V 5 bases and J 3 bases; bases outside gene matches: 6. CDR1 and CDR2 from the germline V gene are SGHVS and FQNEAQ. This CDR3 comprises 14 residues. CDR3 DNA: TGTGCCAGCAGCCCCCGACAGGGCTACTATGGCTACACCTTC. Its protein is CASSPRQGYYGYTF.

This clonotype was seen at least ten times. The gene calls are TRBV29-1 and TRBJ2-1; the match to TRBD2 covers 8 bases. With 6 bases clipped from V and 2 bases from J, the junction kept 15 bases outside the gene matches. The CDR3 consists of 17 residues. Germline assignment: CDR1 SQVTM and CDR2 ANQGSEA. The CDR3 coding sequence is TGCAGCGTGTATCCCCTAGGCGCGGGAGGAACCTACAATGAGCAGTTCTTC. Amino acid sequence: CSVYPLGAGGTYNEQFF.

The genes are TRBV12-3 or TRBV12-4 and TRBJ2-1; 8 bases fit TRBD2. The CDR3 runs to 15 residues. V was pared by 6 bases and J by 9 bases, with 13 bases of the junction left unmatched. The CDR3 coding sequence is TGTGCCAGCAGACTCGGGGGGGCCTGGCCGGGTGAGCAGTTCTTC. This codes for CASRLGGAWPGEQFF.